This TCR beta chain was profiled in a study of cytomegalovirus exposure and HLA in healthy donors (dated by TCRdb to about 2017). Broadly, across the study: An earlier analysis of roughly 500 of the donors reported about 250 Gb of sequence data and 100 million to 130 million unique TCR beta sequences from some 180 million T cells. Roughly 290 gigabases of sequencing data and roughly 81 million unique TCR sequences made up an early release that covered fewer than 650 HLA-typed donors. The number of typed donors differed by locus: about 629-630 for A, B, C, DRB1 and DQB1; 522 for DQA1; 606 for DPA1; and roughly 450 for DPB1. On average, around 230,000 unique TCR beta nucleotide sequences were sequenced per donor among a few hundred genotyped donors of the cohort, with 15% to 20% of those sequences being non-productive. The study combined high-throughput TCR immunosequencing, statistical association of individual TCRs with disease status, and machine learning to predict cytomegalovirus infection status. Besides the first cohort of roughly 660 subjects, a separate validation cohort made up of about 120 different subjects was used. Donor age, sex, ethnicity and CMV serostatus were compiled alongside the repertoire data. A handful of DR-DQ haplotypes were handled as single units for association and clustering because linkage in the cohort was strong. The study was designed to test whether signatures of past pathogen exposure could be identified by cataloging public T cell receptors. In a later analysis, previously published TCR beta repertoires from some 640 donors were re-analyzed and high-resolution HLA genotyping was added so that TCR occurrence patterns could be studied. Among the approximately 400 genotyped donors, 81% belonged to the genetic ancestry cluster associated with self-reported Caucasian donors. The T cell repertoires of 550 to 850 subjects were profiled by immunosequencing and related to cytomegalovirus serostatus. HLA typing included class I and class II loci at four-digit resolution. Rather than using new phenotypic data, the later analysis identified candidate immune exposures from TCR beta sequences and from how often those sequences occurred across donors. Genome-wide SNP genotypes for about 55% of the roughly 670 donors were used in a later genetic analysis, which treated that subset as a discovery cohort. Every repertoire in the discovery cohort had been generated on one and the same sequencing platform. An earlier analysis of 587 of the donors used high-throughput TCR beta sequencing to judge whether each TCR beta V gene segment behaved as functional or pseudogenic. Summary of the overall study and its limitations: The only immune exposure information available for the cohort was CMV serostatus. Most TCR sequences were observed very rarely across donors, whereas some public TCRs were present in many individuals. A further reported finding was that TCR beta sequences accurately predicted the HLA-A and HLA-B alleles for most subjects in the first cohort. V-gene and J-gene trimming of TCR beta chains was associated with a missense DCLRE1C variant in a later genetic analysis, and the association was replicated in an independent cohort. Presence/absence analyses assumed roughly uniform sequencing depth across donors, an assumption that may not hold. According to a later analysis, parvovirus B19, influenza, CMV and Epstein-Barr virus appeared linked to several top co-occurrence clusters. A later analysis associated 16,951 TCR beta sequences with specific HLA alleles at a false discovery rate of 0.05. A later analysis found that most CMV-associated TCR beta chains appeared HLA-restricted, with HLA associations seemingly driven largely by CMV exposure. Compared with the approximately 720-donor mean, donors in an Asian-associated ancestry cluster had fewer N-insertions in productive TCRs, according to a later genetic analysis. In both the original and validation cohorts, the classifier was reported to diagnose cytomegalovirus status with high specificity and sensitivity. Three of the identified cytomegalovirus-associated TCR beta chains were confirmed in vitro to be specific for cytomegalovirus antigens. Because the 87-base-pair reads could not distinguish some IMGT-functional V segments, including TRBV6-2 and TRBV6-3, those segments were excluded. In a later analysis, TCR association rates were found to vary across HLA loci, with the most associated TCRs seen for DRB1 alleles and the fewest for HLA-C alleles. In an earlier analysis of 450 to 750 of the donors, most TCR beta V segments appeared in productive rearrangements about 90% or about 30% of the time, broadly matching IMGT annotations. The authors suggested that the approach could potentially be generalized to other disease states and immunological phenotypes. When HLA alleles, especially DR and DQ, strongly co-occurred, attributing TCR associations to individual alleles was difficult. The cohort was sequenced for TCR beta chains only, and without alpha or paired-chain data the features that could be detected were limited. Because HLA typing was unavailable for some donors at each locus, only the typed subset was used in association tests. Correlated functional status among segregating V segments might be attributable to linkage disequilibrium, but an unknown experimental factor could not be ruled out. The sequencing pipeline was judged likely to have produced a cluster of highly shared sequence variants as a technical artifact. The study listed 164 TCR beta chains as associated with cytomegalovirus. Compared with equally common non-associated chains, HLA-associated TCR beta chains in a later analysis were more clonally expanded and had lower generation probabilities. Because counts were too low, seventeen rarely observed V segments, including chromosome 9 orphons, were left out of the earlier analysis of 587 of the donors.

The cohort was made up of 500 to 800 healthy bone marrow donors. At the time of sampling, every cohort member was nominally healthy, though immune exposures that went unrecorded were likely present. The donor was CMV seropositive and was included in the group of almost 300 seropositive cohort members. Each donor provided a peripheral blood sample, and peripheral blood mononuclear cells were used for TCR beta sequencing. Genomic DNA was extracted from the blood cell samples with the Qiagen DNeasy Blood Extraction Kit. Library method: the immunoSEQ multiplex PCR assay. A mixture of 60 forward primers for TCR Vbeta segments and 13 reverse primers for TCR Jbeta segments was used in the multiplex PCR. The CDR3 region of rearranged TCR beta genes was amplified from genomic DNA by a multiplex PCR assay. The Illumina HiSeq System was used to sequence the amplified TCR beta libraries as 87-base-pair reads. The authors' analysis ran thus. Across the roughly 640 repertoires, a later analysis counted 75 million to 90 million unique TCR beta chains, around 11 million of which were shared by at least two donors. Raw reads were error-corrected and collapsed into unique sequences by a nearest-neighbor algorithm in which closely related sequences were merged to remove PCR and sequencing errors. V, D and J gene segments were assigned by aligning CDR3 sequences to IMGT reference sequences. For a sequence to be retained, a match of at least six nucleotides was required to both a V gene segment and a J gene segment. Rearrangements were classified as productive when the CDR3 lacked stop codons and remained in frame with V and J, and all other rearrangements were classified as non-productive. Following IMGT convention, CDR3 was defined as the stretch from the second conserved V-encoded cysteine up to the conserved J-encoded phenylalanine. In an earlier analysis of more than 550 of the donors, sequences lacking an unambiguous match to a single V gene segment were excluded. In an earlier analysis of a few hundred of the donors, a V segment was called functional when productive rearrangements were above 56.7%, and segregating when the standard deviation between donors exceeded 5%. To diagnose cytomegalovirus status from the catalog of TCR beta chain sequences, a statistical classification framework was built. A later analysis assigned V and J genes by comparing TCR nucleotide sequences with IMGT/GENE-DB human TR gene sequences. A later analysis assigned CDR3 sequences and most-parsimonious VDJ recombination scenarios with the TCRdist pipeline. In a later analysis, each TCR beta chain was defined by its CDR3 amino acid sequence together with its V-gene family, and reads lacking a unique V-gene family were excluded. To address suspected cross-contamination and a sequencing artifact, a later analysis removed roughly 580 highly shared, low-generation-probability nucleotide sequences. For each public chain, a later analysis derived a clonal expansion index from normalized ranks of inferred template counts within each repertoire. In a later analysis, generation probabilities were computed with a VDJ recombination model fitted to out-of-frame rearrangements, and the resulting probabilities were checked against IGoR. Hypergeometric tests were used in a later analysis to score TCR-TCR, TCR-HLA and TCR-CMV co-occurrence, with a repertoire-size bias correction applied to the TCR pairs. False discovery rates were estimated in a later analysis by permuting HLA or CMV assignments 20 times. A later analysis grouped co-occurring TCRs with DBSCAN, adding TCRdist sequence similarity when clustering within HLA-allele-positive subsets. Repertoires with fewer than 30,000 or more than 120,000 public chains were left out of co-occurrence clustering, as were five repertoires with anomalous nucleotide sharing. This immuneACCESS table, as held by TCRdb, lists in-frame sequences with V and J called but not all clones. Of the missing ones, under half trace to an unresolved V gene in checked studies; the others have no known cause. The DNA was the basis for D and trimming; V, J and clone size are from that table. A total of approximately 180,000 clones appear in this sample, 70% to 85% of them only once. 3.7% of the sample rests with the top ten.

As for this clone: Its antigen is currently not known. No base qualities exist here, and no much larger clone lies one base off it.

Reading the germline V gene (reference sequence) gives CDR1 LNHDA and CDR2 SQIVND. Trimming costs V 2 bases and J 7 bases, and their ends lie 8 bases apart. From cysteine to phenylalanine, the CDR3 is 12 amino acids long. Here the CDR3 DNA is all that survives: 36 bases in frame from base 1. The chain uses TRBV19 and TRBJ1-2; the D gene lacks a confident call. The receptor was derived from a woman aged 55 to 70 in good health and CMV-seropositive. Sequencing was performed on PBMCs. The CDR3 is CASSIPRSGYTF. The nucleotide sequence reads TGTGCCAGTAGTATACCCCGGAGTGGCTACACCTTC.